This TCR beta chain emerged from a study of shared clonotypes between healthy human individuals (dated by TCRdb to the early 2020s). A note on the overall study: The cohort included a few men and two women between 18 and 49 years of age. Each donor's leukapheresis produced roughly between roughly 0.9 and 9 billion PBMCs. To increase sequencing depth and limit assay-specific biases, TCR repertoire library preparation and sequencing were carried out by different laboratories using diverse techniques. Blood TCR repertoires of roughly five healthy adults were deeply sequenced to estimate repertoire size and the extent of clonotype sharing between individuals. For each donor, three plates each were used for CD4 naive and CD4 memory, two plates were used for CD8 naive, and one plate was used for CD8 memory. General findings and caveats noted by the study authors: Across four donors, around 5.4% of naive CD4, 3% to 3.5% of naive CD8, roughly 2.2% of memory CD4, and around 0.4% of memory CD8 clonotypes were shared. Sampling was limited to blood, and TCR repertoires in tissue likely differ from TCR repertoires in blood. Naive subsets generally had larger estimated clonotype richness than memory subsets. Rarefaction of sorted-subset datasets indicated incomplete sequencing despite the large sequencing depth. Because the study included a small number of donors, the genetic and exposure-history diversity represented was limited. Pairwise subsampling indicated that sequencing depth was expected to affect the degree of clonotype sharing among donors. Compared with non-shared clonotypes, the clonotypes found in all four sorted-subset donors had higher generation probabilities.

Using the deep immunoSEQ assay, multiplex PCR amplified TCR CDR3 regions from genomic DNA. For each cell subset, the extracted genomic DNA was distributed evenly across all wells of several immunoSEQ 96-well plates, and each plate served as one replicate. For sorted subsets, about 210 ng of genomic DNA, equivalent to 25,000 to 35,000 T cell genomes, went into each replicate PCR. The purified libraries were quantified using a Qubit 3.0 fluorometer, sized with a Bioanalyzer 2100, and then quantified again using the KAPA Library Quantification kit. Every immunoSEQ 96-well plate was sequenced on a dedicated single-read 150-cycle Illumina NextSeq 550 flow cell. Per the authors' processing: Because the immunoSEQ output held only junctional sequences and lacked quality scores, the filtering could not match the filtering applied to full-length reads. To assign V/J genes and CDR3, sequences were annotated using PyIR, a Python wrapper for IgBLAST v1.9, with IMGT germline references. Reads were filtered out if the reads had weak V/J assignments (E-value above 1e-6), no CDR3, stop codons, out-of-frame junctions, or ambiguous translated residues. A V3J clonotype was defined by an identical inferred V gene, J gene, and CDR3 amino acid sequence. The percentage overlap between two repertoires was calculated by dividing the number of shared unique clonotypes by the size of the smaller repertoire. Richness of each repertoire was evaluated using RTK rarefaction, the Chao1 estimator, and Recon v2.1 estimates of unobserved clonotypes. Generation probabilities were computed with OLGA for all TCRbeta clonotypes obtained by the gDNA method from four donors. Imported from immuneACCESS, the table was reduced by TCRdb to in-frame sequences with V and J called. These copies leave out some clones; in studies compared against another copy, an unresolved V gene accounts for under half, and the cause of the remainder is not known. That table gives V, J and clone size, and the DNA gave D and trimming. The table for this sample lists about 580,000 clones; roughly 98% of them were counted only once. In total, the top ten clones hold 0.3% of the sample.

CD8 naive samples consisted of CD45RO-negative cells that were positively selected for CCR7, yielding a CD45RA+CCR7+ population without TemRA cells. The donors were healthy, HIV-negative adults who had no recently reported acute infections or vaccinations. All donors were Caucasian adults living in Nashville, Tennessee, USA. Blood was obtained by leukapheresis, after which PBMCs were separated by Ficoll-Histopaque density gradient centrifugation and cryopreserved in liquid nitrogen vapor phase. Purity and quantity of every magnetically sorted T cell population were checked by analytical flow cytometry. Genomic DNA was isolated from each sorted fraction and quantified by UV absorbance on a Nanodrop 2000c. Regarding this clone: Its antigen target is currently unknown. Base qualities are not at hand, and no much larger clone is one base apart.

CDR1 and CDR2 are read off the germline V gene as SGDLS and YYNGEE. V is trimmed back by 0 bases and J by 4 bases, and the junction contains 4 bases that no gene match accounts for. The CDR3 spans 15 residues, from the cysteine through the phenylalanine. This entry keeps only the CDR3 DNA: 45 bases, framed from base 1. This clonotype was sampled from a young man in good health. What was sequenced was naive CD8+ T cells sorted from blood. This specimen's cell subset or site label, per the study, means: CD45RA+CCR7+. The sequence is built from TRBV9 and TRBJ2-1; TRBD2 agrees with 7 junctional bases. The CDR3 region: CASSVAQREYNEQFF. The DNA is TGTGCCAGCAGCGTAGCCCAGCGGGAATACAATGAGCAGTTCTTC. The CDR3 plus the reference TRBV9 and TRBJ2-1 genes for the other parts give the full variable domain: DSGVTQTPKHLITATGQRVTLRCSPRSGDLSVYWYQQSLDQGLQFLIQYYNGEERAKGNILERFSAQQFPDLHSELNLSSLELGDSALYFCASSVAQREYNEQFFGPGTRLTVL.